The rows below give T cell receptor beta chains drawn from one sample of a study of blood T cell repertoires in COVID-19. Assay used: immunoSEQ multiplex PCR; TCRdb lists only in-frame clones, some missing. Of roughly 200,000 clones in the sample, approximately 86% were seen once. Sequencing was done on a sample of peripheral blood. The receptors come from a woman in her thirties with COVID-19, enrolled during active disease. The CDR3 runs from the conserved cysteine through the conserved F or W. Each record gives: clone size, J gene, CDR3 length, D gene, V gene, CDR3 DNA, CDR3 protein. The D gene is left open where the match is weak. Expanded clones get a size class; other rows say once, few or many, or leave the size out.

NA TRBJ1-3 14 TRBD1 TRBV9 TGTGCCAGCAGCGCCCGACAGGGGGGAAACACCATATATTTT CASSARQGGNTIYF
NA TRBJ2-3 16 TRBD1 TRBV25-1 TGTGCCAGCAGTGATTCCGGGACAGGGGGCACAGATACGCAGTATTTT CASSDSGTGGTDTQYF
NA TRBJ2-1 12 NA TRBV29-1 TGCAGCGTGAGGGACTTAGTAGATGAGCAGTTCTTC CSVRDLVDEQFF
NA TRBJ2-5 14 NA TRBV2 TGTGCCAGCAGTGCGAGGGGGGGCCAAGAGACCCAGTACTTC CASSARGGQETQYF
NA TRBJ2-2 12 NA TRBV11-3 TGTGCCAGCAGCCTTAGGGAGGGGGAGCTGTTTTTT CASSLREGELFF
NA TRBJ2-3 14 NA TRBV5-6 TGTGCCAGCAGCTTTACTAGTAGCACAGATACGCAGTATTTT CASSFTSSTDTQYF
NA TRBJ2-5 13 NA TRBV3-1/TRBV3-2 TGTGCCAGCAGCCAGTTTTTAACGGGGACCCAGTACTTC CASSQFLTGTQYF
NA TRBJ2-3 14 NA TRBV7-2 TGTGCCAGCAGCTTGGTGACAGGCACAGATACGCAGTATTTT CASSLVTGTDTQYF
NA TRBJ2-7 14 TRBD1 TRBV7-9 TGTGCCAGCAGCCCTGGACAGGGGATCTACGAGCAGTACTTC CASSPGQGIYEQYF
NA TRBJ1-6 13 NA TRBV28 TGTGCCAGCAGGGGGCTCTATAATTCACCCCTCCACTTT CASRGLYNSPLHF
NA TRBJ2-1 13 NA TRBV11-2 TGTGCCAGCACGCTAACACTACGCGATGAGCAGTTCTTC CASTLTLRDEQFF
NA TRBJ2-2 16 TRBD2 TRBV6-5 TGTGCCAGCAGTTACGCGAGCGGGGGTTCTTTCGGGGAGCTGTTTTTT CASSYASGGSFGELFF
NA TRBJ2-7 15 TRBD1 TRBV13 TGTGCCAGCAGCTTAAGGGGACAGTCACATTACGAGCAGTACTTC CASSLRGQSHYEQYF
NA TRBJ2-2 20 TRBD2 TRBV6-2/TRBV6-3 TGTGCCAGCAGGCCTGATATGACTAGCGGGAGGGCCTGGGACACCGGGGAGCTGTTTTTT CASRPDMTSGRAWDTGELFF
NA TRBJ2-5 12 NA TRBV6-5 TGTGCCAGCAGCAACAACCAAGAGACCCAGTACTTC CASSNNQETQYF
NA TRBJ2-1 18 TRBD2 TRBV6-1 TGTGCCAGCAGTGAAGCGGGGCCCGGTTTGGGGGGGAAGCATGAGCAGTTCTTC CASSEAGPGLGGKHEQFF
NA TRBJ2-2 17 NA TRBV18 TGTGCCAGCTCACAACCCGCGGGACTCCTAAACACCGGGGAGCTGTTTTTT CASSQPAGLLNTGELFF
NA TRBJ2-3 16 TRBD1 TRBV10-3 TGTGCCATCAGGGAACTTTCCGGGACAGCCACAGATACGCAGTATTTT CAIRELSGTATDTQYF
NA TRBJ1-1 14 NA TRBV19 TGTGCCAGTAGTTTGGCGGGACTGAACACTGAAGCTTTCTTT CASSLAGLNTEAFF
NA TRBJ2-5 11 NA TRBV29-1 TGCAGCGTTGAATTTGGCGAGACCCAGTACTTC CSVEFGETQYF
once TRBJ1-6 14 NA TRBV5-1 TGCGCCAGCAGCTTGACAGGTGACGGTTCACCCCTCCACTTT CASSLTGDGSPLHF
NA TRBJ2-5 14 TRBD1 TRBV7-8 TGTGCCAGCAGCCGGGACAGGGTTGGAGAGACCCAGTACTTC CASSRDRVGETQYF
NA TRBJ1-1 15 NA TRBV5-1 TGCGCCAGCAGCCTCGGCGGATGGATGAAAACTGAAGCTTTCTTT CASSLGGWMKTEAFF
NA TRBJ2-7 12 NA TRBV19 TGTGCCAGTAGTCCCGGTCCCTACGAGCAGTACTTC CASSPGPYEQYF
NA TRBJ1-1 13 TRBD1 TRBV6-5 TGTGCCACCCGGACAGGGGGATATTTGGAAGCTTTCTTT CATRTGGYLEAFF
NA TRBJ2-3 16 TRBD2 TRBV9 TGTGCCAGCAGCCGCGGGGGGACGCGATTCACAGATACGCAGTATTTT CASSRGGTRFTDTQYF
few TRBJ2-2 15 TRBD1 TRBV27 TGTGCCAGCAAACCGGACAGGCGATGGACCGGGGAGCTGTTTTTT CASKPDRRWTGELFF
NA TRBJ1-3 17 NA TRBV28 TGTGCCAGCAGACGATTCACATTCCAGGGATTCAGAAACACCATATATTTT CASRRFTFQGFRNTIYF
NA TRBJ2-5 14 NA TRBV2 TGTGCCAGCAGTGTTAATACAGGACAAGAGACCCAGTACTTC CASSVNTGQETQYF
NA TRBJ2-3 13 NA TRBV29-1 TGCAGCGTTAGCGGTCTTCCCCCAGATACGCAGTATTTT CSVSGLPPDTQYF
NA TRBJ2-3 12 NA TRBV2 TGTGCCAGCAGTTATCAGGGGGATACGCAGTATTTT CASSYQGDTQYF
NA TRBJ1-6 14 NA TRBV2 TGTGCCAGCTCGCAGTCCTCTGGAGATTCACCCCTCCACTTT CASSQSSGDSPLHF
NA TRBJ2-2 17 TRBD2 TRBV7-9 TGTGCCAGCACCTCTTCACCGGGACTAGTATCCACCGGGGAGCTGTTTTTT CASTSSPGLVSTGELFF
NA TRBJ2-5 17 TRBD1 TRBV9 TGTGCCAGCAGCGTAGGGGTGGGACAGGGACATCAAGAGACCCAGTACTTC CASSVGVGQGHQETQYF
NA TRBJ2-3 20 NA TRBV7-3 TGTGCCAGCAGCTTAACTCTCGGGGCCGGAGGAGGGGCGATGGCTGATACGCAGTATTTT CASSLTLGAGGGAMADTQYF
NA TRBJ1-1 14 TRBD1 TRBV6-5 TGTGCCAGCACTATGGGACAGGGAAACACTGAAGCTTTCTTT CASTMGQGNTEAFF
NA TRBJ1-2 15 TRBD1 TRBV27 TGTGCCAGCAGTTTTCAGACAGGGGGGTTCTATGGCTACACCTTC CASSFQTGGFYGYTF
NA TRBJ2-1 15 NA TRBV29-1 TGCAGCGTTGAGGAGGGCGTGAGCTCCTACAATGAGCAGTTCTTC CSVEEGVSSYNEQFF
few TRBJ1-1 13 NA TRBV21-1 TGTGCCAGCAGCAAAAGGGGGAACACTGAAGCTTTCTTT CASSKRGNTEAFF
NA TRBJ1-1 14 NA TRBV6-2/TRBV6-3 TGTGCCAGCAGTCGACGACAAGTTGGGGGCGAAGCTTTCTTT CASSRRQVGGEAFF